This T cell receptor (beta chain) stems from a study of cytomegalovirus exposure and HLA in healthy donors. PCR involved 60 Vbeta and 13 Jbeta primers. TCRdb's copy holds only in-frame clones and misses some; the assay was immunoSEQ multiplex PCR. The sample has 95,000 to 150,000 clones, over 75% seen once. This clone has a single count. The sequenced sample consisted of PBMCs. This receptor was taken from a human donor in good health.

The CDR3 nucleotides read TGTGCCAGTAGTTTGTCAGGTTCCCACGAGCAGTACTTC. Protein product: CASSLSGSHEQYF. This chain joins TRBV19 and TRBJ2-7; D call uncertain. The CDR3 has 13 amino acids. The germline V gene encodes CDR1 LNHDA and CDR2 SQIVND (reference sequence). Trimming stripped 5 bases from V and 5 bases from J, with 13 bases between.